This TCR beta chain was sequenced during a study of blood T cells in healthy people across ages. The donors, all healthy, were Caucasians living in Russia, aged about 6 to 90. Primed by a sample-barcoded 5' primer and a J-beta primer mix, a second PCR proceeded for roughly 6 to 12 cycles. TCRdb re-analysed the 5' RACE reads in MiXCR, keeping a single row per CDR3 protein. Of about 1 million distinct CDR3 sequences listed, more than 35% are singletons. This clonotype has a handful of counts. V shed 6 bases, J shed 7 bases, and the junction held 6 bases outside the gene matches. The CDR3 has 12 amino acids. Germline V CDR1 and CDR2: SQVTM, ANQGSEA.

The TCR sequence derives from a woman aged 60-75 years in good health. The J gene is TRBJ1-2, the V gene TRBV29-1; 9 positions agree with TRBD1. What was sequenced was blood. The CDR3, as DNA: TGCAGCGTCCGGGACAGGGTTTTTGGCTACACCTTC. Encoded protein: CSVRDRVFGYTF.